A selection of T cell receptor beta chains follows, all from one sample in a study of T cell responses to AZD1222 COVID-19 vaccine. Produced via immunoSEQ multiplex PCR; TCRdb's table is partial and in-frame only. The repertoire has approximately 140,000 clones, 92% of them found once; the top ten carry approximately 3.5%. Sequences were derived from peripheral blood, sampled 28 days after the second AZD1222 dose. These receptors were taken from an adult who received the AZD1222 COVID-19 vaccine. Each CDR3 is given with its conserved first and last residue. The D gene is left open where the match is weak.

D gene	V gene	J gene	CDR3 protein
TRBD1	TRBV30	TRBJ2-7	CAWSRDRAYEQYF
-	TRBV9	TRBJ2-2	CASRPAANTGELFF
-	TRBV9	TRBJ2-5	CASSAWTGRGGETQYF
-	TRBV29-1	TRBJ2-5	CSVAMNSLETQYF
TRBD2	TRBV7-2	TRBJ2-1	CASSPVAGSYNEQFF
-	TRBV12-3/TRBV12-4	TRBJ1-4	CASRQGVDEKLFF
-	TRBV29-1	TRBJ2-7	CRPHSEQYF
TRBD1	TRBV19	TRBJ1-3	CATTSDRVGNTIYF
TRBD1	TRBV20-1	TRBJ2-1	CSASDRQGASNEQFF
-	TRBV30	TRBJ1-4	CAWSHPGGYNEKLFF
TRBD2	TRBV15	TRBJ2-5	CATSMSWTSGSETQYF
TRBD1	TRBV28	TRBJ1-1	CASRAGGVSTEAFF
TRBD2	TRBV18	TRBJ2-1	CASSPSGLAGINEQFF
TRBD2	TRBV7-8	TRBJ2-3	CASSLSAGAADTQYF
-	TRBV9	TRBJ1-6	CASSVAGMRNSPLHF
-	TRBV5-1	TRBJ2-3	CASSWAPGGTDTQYF
TRBD1	TRBV29-1	TRBJ1-6	CSVESRQGGRSPLHF
TRBD1	TRBV4-1	TRBJ2-5	CASSQRMGPWDRGQETQYF
-	TRBV30	TRBJ2-3	CAGTAGDTQYF
-	TRBV14	TRBJ1-1	CASSPEGGLNTEAFF
-	TRBV10-3	TRBJ1-1	CAISEFGNREAFF
TRBD1	TRBV3-1/TRBV3-2	TRBJ2-1	CASSQASGQGDNEQFF
-	TRBV24-1	TRBJ2-3	CATRADTDTQYF
-	TRBV4-2	TRBJ1-5	CASSQDRNQPQHF
-	TRBV19	TRBJ2-2	CASSTYTGELFF
TRBD1	TRBV28	TRBJ1-1	CASSPGTGSNTEAFF
-	TRBV11-3	TRBJ2-7	CASSFSDANEQYF
TRBD1	TRBV5-1	TRBJ2-5	CASSPNTGVAETQYF
-	TRBV7-9	TRBJ2-3	CASSLGDTDTQYF
TRBD2	TRBV15	TRBJ2-3	CATSREASGNTDTQYF
-	TRBV20-1	TRBJ1-2	CSASSDFNYGYTF
-	TRBV12-3/TRBV12-4	TRBJ2-7	CASSFTHEQYF
TRBD1	TRBV6-5	TRBJ1-2	CASSYSEDRPYGYTF
-	TRBV19	TRBJ1-2	CASTRMTGNYGYTF
-	TRBV24-1	TRBJ2-3	CATSDSKTSTDTQYF
TRBD1	TRBV5-1	TRBJ2-1	CASSRGTGHNEQFF
-	TRBV19	TRBJ1-4	CASMPWVEADGKLFF
-	TRBV28	TRBJ1-1	CASSLVSVNTEAFF
TRBD2	TRBV5-4	TRBJ2-1	CASRQGLAEYNEQFF
-	TRBV11-3	TRBJ2-1	CASSSFWGGNSSYNEQFF
-	TRBV3-1/TRBV3-2	TRBJ2-1	CASSQERGSYNEQFF
-	TRBV3-1/TRBV3-2	TRBJ1-4	CASWDGNGKLFF
TRBD1	TRBV10-3	TRBJ1-4	CAISDSQGGNEKLFF
-	TRBV5-5	TRBJ1-4	CASSLTISGVEKLFF
-	TRBV11-3	TRBJ1-6	CASSPSLSSYNSPLHF
TRBD1	TRBV2	TRBJ2-5	CASTGTGGAETQYF
-	TRBV4-1	TRBJ2-1	CASSQVLSSYNEQFF
-	TRBV7-2	TRBJ1-4	CASSEEGGRSFRREKLFF
-	TRBV24-1	TRBJ2-2	CATSDWAGKGAGELFF
-	TRBV28	TRBJ1-5	CASRRDQPQHF
-	TRBV5-1	TRBJ2-7	CASSYSYEQYF
-	TRBV9	TRBJ2-1	CASSVYLSYNEQFF
TRBD2	TRBV11-2	TRBJ2-1	CASSLDPRLAKNEQFF
-	TRBV27	TRBJ2-1	CASSPYRYSYNEQFF
TRBD2	TRBV10-3	TRBJ2-3	CAISAAEAAGAHTQYF
TRBD2	TRBV5-1	TRBJ2-2	CASSLETSGNTGELFF
-	TRBV4-2	TRBJ2-7	CASSQGPEQYF
-	TRBV9	TRBJ1-5	CASSVGNQPQHF
TRBD1	TRBV30	TRBJ1-6	CACLGTADSYNSPLHF